These 11 T cell receptor beta chains share one sample of origin, sequenced in a study of shared clonotypes between healthy human individuals. Profiling relied on immunoSEQ multiplex PCR, and the TCRdb table lists in-frame clones only, not all of them. The table shows 190,000 or so clones, with 65% to 70% occurring only once. Sequences were obtained from memory CD4+ T cells sorted from blood. Subset indicated: CD45RA-negative fraction. The receptors here all came from a man aged 25 to 45 in good health.

J is TRBJ2-7 and V is TRBV28, with TRBD1 as a possible D gene (7 bases). Per the germline V gene, CDR1 is MDHEN and CDR2 is SYDVKM. The length of the CDR3 is 15 residues. The ends were cut back, 5 bases at V and 6 bases at J, with 20 bases in the middle. The CDR3 DNA sequence: TGTGCCAGCAGTAACAGGGGAGGTTGGCTAAGCGAGCAGTACTTC. Translated: CASSNRGGWLSEQYF.

This clone was recorded many times. The genes are TRBV7-9 and TRBJ1-5, with D unclear. Germline-derived CDR1 and CDR2 are SEHNR and FQNEAQ (reference sequence). The CDR3 loop spans 14 amino acids. V was trimmed by 7 bases and J by 2 bases, leaving 12 bases between them. CDR3: CASNRGEGNQPQHF. The CDR3 nucleotides read TGTGCCAGCAACCGGGGAGAGGGCAATCAGCCCCAGCATTTT. The full variable domain, its missing parts supplied by reference TRBV7-9 and TRBJ1-5, is DTGVSQNPRHKITKRGQNVTFRCDPISEHNRLYWYRQTLGQGPEFLTYFQNEAQLEKSRLLSDRFSAERPKGSFSTLEIQRTEQGDSAMYLCASNRGEGNQPQHFGDGTRLSIL.

The V call is TRBV2, the J call TRBJ1-1; D gene ambiguous. The CDR3 is made up of 14 amino acids. The germline V and J ends were trimmed by 2 bases and 1 base, with 8 bases remaining between them. Germline CDR1 SNHLY, CDR2 FYNNEI. CDR3 protein: CASSEWDSNTEAFF. CDR3 coding DNA: TGTGCCAGCAGTGAATGGGATTCGAACACTGAAGCTTTCTTT.

The table lists this clone with a few counts. V usage is TRBV27 and J usage is TRBJ1-2, with D possibly matching TRBD1 (5 bases). Germline V lookup: CDR1 MNHEY, CDR2 SMNVEV (reference sequence). This CDR3 contains 13 residues. The V end lost 3 bases, the J end lost 2 bases, and 7 bases lay between the germline ends. CDR3 nucleotide sequence: TGTGCCAGCAGTTTGTGGGGCAACTATGGCTACACCTTC. This translates into CASSLWGNYGYTF.

The chain joins TRBV5-1 to TRBJ1-4, with 7 bases matching TRBD1. V trimming: 0 bases; J trimming: 8 bases; junction bases outside the gene matches: 19. The CDR3 loop spans 19 amino acids. Germline V gives CDR1 SGHRS, CDR2 YFSETQ. The CDR3 region has the DNA TGCGCCAGCAGCTTGGTCGGTGTGGGACAGCAGGGGTTGGAAGAAAAACTGTTTTTT. Translated: CASSLVGVGQQGLEEKLFF.

This chain connects TRBV18 to TRBJ2-1; D is ambiguous. This CDR3 contains 14 residues. Germline CDR1 is KGHSH and CDR2 is LQKENI. V was clipped by 3 bases and J by 3 bases, with 9 bases between them. CDR3 in amino acids: CASSPGWGYNEQFF. The CDR3 nucleotides are TGTGCCAGCTCACCGGGATGGGGCTACAATGAGCAGTTCTTC.

In its sample, this clone was seen a few times. CDR3 protein: CASSIVTATPYGYTF. As DNA, the CDR3 is TGTGCCAGTAGTATCGTAACAGCAACTCCTTATGGCTACACCTTC. The chain carries TRBV19 and TRBJ1-2; D is unresolved. With 3 bases removed from V and 5 bases from J, the gap between germline ends came to 16 bases. The CDR3 covers 15 residues. Germline CDR1 and CDR2: LNHDA and SQIVND (reference sequence).

With regard to this clone: This sequence is one base from a far larger clone and is likely a read error. The chain carries TRBV2 and TRBJ2-6; D not resolved. V lost 5 bases and J 1 base, leaving 3 bases between the germline ends. CDR1 is SNHLY and CDR2 is FYNNEI in the germline V gene. The CDR3 is 13 residues long. The CDR3 sequence is CASSPSGANVLTF. The CDR3 DNA sequence: TGTGCCAGCAGTCCTTCTGGGGCCAACGTCCTGACTTTC.

The chain is built from TRBV10-3 and TRBJ2-2; possibly TRBD2 for D (6 bases). V lost 8 bases and J lost 6, with 16 bases in between. Germline V gives CDR1 ENHRY, CDR2 SYGVKD. The CDR3 is made up of 14 amino acids. The CDR3 region is CAIGRRGVPGELFF. CDR3 DNA: TGTGCCATCGGGAGGAGGGGTGTCCCCGGGGAGCTGTTTTTT.

This clone appeared a single time. The chain recombines TRBV10-3 with TRBJ2-1; 7 bases line up with TRBD2. From germline, CDR1 is ENHRY and CDR2 SYGVKD. CDR3 length: 17 amino acids. After removal of 9 bases from V and 6 bases from J, the junction contained 20 bases not matched to a gene. CDR3 DNA: TGTGCCATACGACTGACGGGCTCTGGGCGGGAGCGCAATGAGCAGTTCTTC. Amino acid sequence: CAIRLTGSGRERNEQFF.

Only a few counts were recorded for this clone. The chain carries TRBV19 and TRBJ2-2, with 7 nucleotides matching TRBD1. The ends lost 6 bases at V and 2 bases at J; junction bases unmatched: 3. Germline-derived CDR1 and CDR2 are LNHDA and SQIVND (reference sequence). The CDR3 is made up of 14 amino acids. As DNA, the CDR3 is TGTGCCAGTAGGACAGGGCTAAACACCGGGGAGCTGTTTTTT. Amino acids: CASRTGLNTGELFF.